A single sample is the source of the 11 T cell receptor beta chains below, sequenced in a study of blood T cell repertoires in COVID-19. Libraries were prepared by immunoSEQ multiplex PCR; TCRdb keeps only in-frame clonotypes and omits some of them. The sample holds roughly 420,000 clones; 88% are singletons and the top ten take about 0.89%. The sequenced sample consisted of PBMCs or T cells enriched from blood (not recorded which). The receptors stem from a woman aged 30 to 39 with acute COVID-19.

The chain couples TRBV7-2 to TRBJ1-1, with TRBD1 matching over 7 bases. The CDR3 is made up of 13 amino acids. Germline CDR1 SGHTA, CDR2 FQGNSA. V gave up 5 bases and J gave up 6 bases; unmatched junction bases: 6. The CDR3 bases are TGTGCCAGCAGCACGAGACAGGGATCTGAAGCTTTCTTT. Translated, it gives CASSTRQGSEAFF. Based on the CDR3 plus reference TRBV7-2 and TRBJ1-1, the full variable domain is GAGVSQSPSNKVTEKGKDVELRCDPISGHTALYWYRQSLGQGLEFLIYFQGNSAPDKSGLPSDRFSAERTGGSVSTLTIQRTQQEDSAVYLCASSTRQGSEAFFGQGTRLTVV.

The rearrangement links TRBV5-4 to TRBJ1-6; no definite D call. CDR3 length equals 16 residues. V gave up 2 bases and J gave up 5 bases, with 14 bases separating them. CDR1 is SGHNT, CDR2 YYREEE, per germline (reference sequence). This CDR3 is CASSFGGGGDNSPLHF. CDR3 DNA: TGTGCCAGCAGCTTTGGAGGCGGCGGGGATAATTCACCCCTCCACTTT.

This clone was seen many times. The CDR3 here is CASSPGDLELFF. CDR3 bases: TGTGCCAGCTCACCGGGGGACTTGGAACTGTTTTTT. The chain has TRBV18 and TRBJ1-4, with a possible D match to TRBD1 (5 bases). The germline gives CDR1 KGHSH, CDR2 LQKENI. The CDR3 has 12 residues. V was cut by 3 bases and J by 12 bases, with 11 bases left in between.

This clone has only one observation. J is TRBJ2-2 and V is TRBV3-1 (or the pseudogene TRBV3-2), with D tentatively TRBD2 (6 bases). Looked up from germline, CDR1 is LGHDT and CDR2 is YNNKEL (reference sequence). This CDR3 comprises 12 residues. Trimming took 8 bases from V and 10 from J, leaving 14 bases between them. CDR3 nucleotides: TGTGCCAGCGGGGGGATGGTAGAGGAGCTGTTTTTT. This codes for CASGGMVEELFF.

The V and J genes are TRBV2 and TRBJ1-3; D gene ambiguous. Trimming cost V 8 bases and J 4 bases, with 6 bases left between them. There are 11 residues in the CDR3. Germline assignment: CDR1 SNHLY and CDR2 FYNNEI. The CDR3 region is CASGGGNTIYF. CDR3 sequence (DNA): TGTGCCAGCGGAGGGGGAAACACCATATATTTT. The whole variable domain, remainder taken from reference TRBV2 and TRBJ1-3, is EPEVTQTPSHQVTQMGQEVILRCVPISNHLYFYWYRQILGQKVEFLVSFYNNEISEKSEIFDDQFSVERPDGSNFTLKIRSTKLEDSAMYFCASGGGNTIYFGEGSWLTVV.

The rearrangement uses TRBV10-3 and TRBJ1-5; D is ambiguous. The V and J ends lost 7 bases and 6 bases respectively, with 10 bases between them. CDR1 is ENHRY, CDR2 SYGVKD, per germline. The CDR3 length is 12 residues. In DNA form, the CDR3 reads TGTGCCATCATACTCACCGGTCAGCCCCAGCATTTT. Residues: CAIILTGQPQHF.

The J gene is TRBJ2-7, the V gene TRBV19, with D possibly matching TRBD1 (5 bases). V dropped 2 bases and J dropped 3 bases, with 8 bases sitting between them. From germline, CDR1 is LNHDA and CDR2 SQIVND (reference sequence). CDR3 size: 13 residues. DNA of the CDR3: TGTGCCAGTAGTATAAAAGGGGACTACGAGCAGTACTTC. It translates to CASSIKGDYEQYF.

The rearrangement uses TRBV15 and TRBJ1-1, with a weak D call TRBD1 (5 bases). In germline, CDR1 is LNHNV, CDR2 YYDKDF (reference sequence). The CDR3 has 13 amino acids. The germline V and J ends were trimmed by 11 bases and 4 bases, with 17 bases remaining between them. CDR3 in amino acids: CAAAGGYITEAFF. CDR3 coding DNA: TGTGCCGCCGCCGGGGGTTATATCACTGAAGCTTTCTTT.

This rearrangement joins TRBV18 to TRBJ1-1; possible D gene TRBD1, 6 bases. The CDR3 is 15 residues long. Trimming took 3 bases from V and 3 from J, leaving 14 bases between them. CDR1 is KGHSH and CDR2 is LQKENI in the germline V gene. CDR3 nucleotides: TGTGCCAGCTCACCGGTCGCAGGGGCTCACACTGAAGCTTTCTTT. Protein: CASSPVAGAHTEAFF.

The rearrangement uses TRBV5-1 and TRBJ2-2; TRBD1 matches 8 bases. V was clipped by 1 base and J by 6 bases; unmatched bases: 8. The CDR3 has 16 residues. Per the germline V gene, CDR1 is SGHRS and CDR2 is YFSETQ. As DNA, the CDR3 is TGCGCCAGCAGCTTGAGGCCAGGGGGCAGGGCCGGGGAGCTGTTTTTT. This sequence encodes CASSLRPGGRAGELFF.

V usage is TRBV12-3 or TRBV12-4 and J usage is TRBJ1-3, with unresolved D. The CDR3 is made up of 13 amino acids. V gave up 6 bases and J gave up 0 bases, with 6 bases separating them. The CDR3 DNA follows: TGTGCCAGCAGGGAGGGCTCTGGAAACACCATATATTTT. This translates into CASREGSGNTIYF.